These 13 T cell receptor beta chains were sequenced from one sample in a study of spatial heterogeneity in lung cancer. Study outcomes and limitations: Tumor mutation counts were tracked by expanded intratumoral alpha and beta TCR counts.

Their specific antigens are unknown. The time point denotes: sample taken at primary tumor resection. TCRdb redid the calling of the 5' RACE reads with MiXCR, one entry per CDR3 protein. The profile shows around 100,000 distinct CDR3 sequences, about 4.4% of them singletons. The sequencing here drew on lung tumor tissue, taken at surgery. Source of these receptors: a male donor with early-stage non-small cell lung cancer.

In this sample, this clonotype turned up a few times. CDR3 in DNA: TGTGCCAGCAGTGCAGAACTAGCGGGATACGCTGAGCAGTTCTTC. Translated, it gives CASSAELAGYAEQFF. V gene TRBV2 combines with J gene TRBJ2-1; 10 positions agree with TRBD2. Germline lookup yields CDR1 SNHLY and CDR2 FYNNEI. J lost 9 bases, V lost 4 bases, and 9 bases had no gene match. There are 15 residues in the CDR3.

The rearrangement links TRBV30 to TRBJ1-5; possible D gene TRBD1, 6 bases. The germline V gene has CDR1 GTSNPN and CDR2 SVGIG (reference sequence). The CDR3 length is 14 residues. V lost 3 bases and J 9 bases, leaving 18 bases between the germline ends. DNA for the CDR3: TGTGCCTGGAGCCTGACAGGCGACCTTGTGCCCCAGCATTTT. Protein product: CAWSLTGDLVPQHF.

This clonotype was counted many times. V gene TRBV7-2 combines with J gene TRBJ1-1; no definite D call. V lost 1 base to trimming and J lost 0 bases, with 9 bases between them. CDR1 SGHTA and CDR2 FQGNSA come from the germline V gene. The CDR3 is made up of 15 amino acids. Written as DNA, the CDR3 is TGTGCCAGCAGCTTAGATCTGGTCCTGAACACTGAAGCTTTCTTT. The encoded protein is CASSLDLVLNTEAFF.

The V gene is TRBV24-1, the J gene TRBJ2-5; D might be TRBD2 (6 bases). CDR1 is KGHDR and CDR2 is SFDVKD in the germline V gene. V was clipped by 4 bases and J by 4 bases, with 6 bases between them. CDR3 length equals 12 residues. CDR3 sequence reads: CATSDGRETQYF. The CDR3 nucleotides read TGTGCCACCAGTGACGGGAGAGAGACCCAGTACTTC.

This clonotype was seen ten or more times. The chain carries TRBV11-2 and TRBJ2-1; 8 positions match TRBD2. Trimming took 5 bases from V and 7 from J; bases not matched to a gene: 10. CDR1 is SGHAT and CDR2 is FQNNGV in the germline V gene. The CDR3 consists of 15 residues. CDR3 loop: CASSITSGLWNEQFF. The CDR3 DNA reads TGTGCCAGCAGCATAACTAGCGGTTTGTGGAATGAGCAGTTCTTC. Complete variable domain (other parts from reference TRBV11-2 and TRBJ2-1): EAGVAQSPRYKIIEKRQSVAFWCNPISGHATLYWYQQILGQGPKLLIQFQNNGVVDDSQLPKDRFSAERLKGVDSTLKIQPAKLEDSAVYLCASSITSGLWNEQFFGPGTRLTVL.

This clonotype was recorded at least ten times. The chain links TRBV20-1 to TRBJ2-1, with TRBD2 matching 9 bases. V shed 5 bases, J shed 3 bases, and the junction held 11 bases outside the gene matches. The CDR3 contains 16 residues. The germline gives CDR1 DFQATT, CDR2 SNEGSKA (reference sequence). CDR3 bases: TGCAGTGCTCTGGCGGCGGGAGGGCCCGACTACAATGAGCAGTTCTTC. Amino acid sequence: CSALAAGGPDYNEQFF.

The chain has TRBV6-1 and TRBJ2-1; possibly TRBD1 or TRBD2 for D (5 bases each). Germline CDR1 reads MNHNS; CDR2 reads SASEGT. The CDR3 totals 14 residues. V was shortened by 2 bases and J by 2 bases, with 7 bases between the two germline ends. Here the CDR3 reads CASSESGPYNEQFF. CDR3 sequence (DNA): TGTGCCAGCAGTGAATCGGGGCCCTACAATGAGCAGTTCTTC.

In this sample, this clonotype turned up many times. J is TRBJ1-1 and V is TRBV12-3 or TRBV12-4; D is unresolved. This CDR3 comprises 14 residues. V shed 7 bases and J shed 1 base, with 13 bases lying between them. CDR3 protein: CASMRAGWNTEAFF. The CDR3 DNA follows: TGTGCCAGCATGAGGGCAGGCTGGAACACTGAAGCTTTCTTT.

This clonotype has at least ten counts. The chain carries TRBV5-1 and TRBJ2-1, with D maybe TRBD2 (6 bases). The CDR3 consists of 14 residues. Germline CDR1 and CDR2: SGHRS and YFSETQ. V was clipped by 2 bases and J by 4 bases, with 10 bases between them. The CDR3 region has the DNA TGCGCCAGCAGCTTTTCTAGCGAATACAATGAGCAGTTCTTC. Translation gives CASSFSSEYNEQFF. The whole variable domain, filled in from reference TRBV5-1 and TRBJ2-1, reads KAGVTQTPRYLIKTRGQQVTLSCSPISGHRSVSWYQQTPGQGLQFLFEYFSETQRNKGNFPGRFSGRQFSNSRSEMNVSTLELGDSALYLCASSFSSEYNEQFFGPGTRLTVL.

The chain is built from TRBV12-3 or TRBV12-4 and TRBJ2-3, with D uncertain. CDR3 length equals 14 residues. V was clipped by 8 bases and J by 0 bases, with 12 bases between them. This CDR3 is CASRLDGSTDTQYF. In DNA form, the CDR3 reads TGTGCCAGCCGTCTTGATGGAAGCACAGATACGCAGTATTTT.

This clonotype was observed many times. This chain connects TRBV20-1 to TRBJ2-7; 9 bases align to TRBD2. The CDR3 sequence is 14 residues long. V gave up 3 bases and J gave up 0 bases; unmatched junction bases: 3. Per the germline V gene, CDR1 is DFQATT and CDR2 is SNEGSKA (reference sequence). DNA of the CDR3: TGCAGTGCTAGGGGGACTAGCTTCTCCTACGAGCAGTACTTC. Translating gives CSARGTSFSYEQYF.

This clonotype was seen many times. The chain employs TRBV6-2 or TRBV6-3 and TRBJ2-3; D is uncertain. From germline, CDR1 is MNHEY and CDR2 SVGEGT. This CDR3 comprises 12 residues. The CDR3: CVTSAPARSQYF. The CDR3 nucleotides read TGTGTCACCTCGGCCCCGGCCCGGTCGCAGTATTTT.

This clonotype was seen ten or more times. The chain links TRBV6-5 to TRBJ2-1; 15 bases are shared with TRBD2. The length of the CDR3 is 19 residues. V was clipped by 7 bases and J by 1 base; unmatched bases: 11. The germline gives CDR1 MNHEY, CDR2 SVGAGI. CDR3 residues: CASTTGLAGGVGSYNEQFF. CDR3 coding DNA: TGTGCCAGCACCACGGGACTAGCGGGAGGCGTCGGATCCTACAATGAGCAGTTCTTC.